This is a list of T cell receptor beta chains from one sample in a study of T cells after yellow fever vaccination. TCRdb reprocessed the 5' RACE reads with MiXCR, giving one entry per CDR3 protein. The profile covers tens of thousands of distinct CDR3 sequences, with approximately 7.7% appearing a single time and about a third taken by the ten largest. The sample in question was CD8+ T cells sorted from PBMCs, obtained roughly 5 days after the first yellow fever vaccination. The receptors were gathered from a man younger than 30 who received the YFV17D yellow fever vaccine. Both conserved end residues are part of each CDR3. The D gene is left open where the match is weak. Clone size appears in some rows only: once, few, many, or a class for an expanded clone.

clone size: many
D gene: TRBD1
V gene: TRBV7-9
J gene: TRBJ2-2
CDR3 protein: CASSSNDRAAGELFF
CDR3 DNA: TGTGCCAGCAGCTCAAATGACAGGGCCGCCGGGGAGCTGTTTTTT

clone size: many
D gene: TRBD1
V gene: TRBV7-7
J gene: TRBJ2-7
CDR3 protein: CASSPESLTGSYEQYF
CDR3 DNA: TGTGCCAGCAGCCCAGAAAGCCTGACAGGGAGCTACGAGCAGTACTTC

clone size: many
D gene: -
V gene: TRBV4-3
J gene: TRBJ2-1
CDR3 protein: CASSQDLASSYNEQFF
CDR3 DNA: TGCGCCAGCAGCCAAGACTTAGCAAGCTCCTACAATGAGCAGTTCTTC

clone size: few
D gene: -
V gene: TRBV20-1
J gene: TRBJ1-6
CDR3 protein: CSARRRGPLHF
CDR3 DNA: TGCAGTGCTAGAAGAAGGGGGCCCCTCCACTTT

clone size: few
D gene: -
V gene: TRBV6-2/TRBV6-3
J gene: TRBJ1-5
CDR3 protein: CASSYRTVGDQHF
CDR3 DNA: TGTGCCAGCAGTTATAGGACCGTCGGCGACCAGCATTTT

clone size: many
D gene: -
V gene: TRBV20-1
J gene: TRBJ1-5
CDR3 protein: CSSGDPSNQPQHF
CDR3 DNA: TGCAGTTCGGGGGACCCTAGCAATCAGCCCCAGCATTTT

clone size: -
D gene: TRBD1
V gene: TRBV7-2
J gene: TRBJ1-5
CDR3 protein: CASSEQQGRGKPQHF
CDR3 DNA: TGTGCCAGCAGCGAACAACAGGGGAGAGGGAAGCCCCAGCATTTT

clone size: many
D gene: -
V gene: TRBV7-9
J gene: TRBJ2-7
CDR3 protein: CASNTEVFREQYF
CDR3 DNA: TGTGCCAGCAACACCGAGGTTTTCCGCGAGCAGTACTTC

clone size: many
D gene: -
V gene: TRBV12-3/TRBV12-4
J gene: TRBJ1-1
CDR3 protein: CASSSTGPLAFF
CDR3 DNA: TGTGCCAGCAGCAGTACAGGGCCATTGGCTTTCTTT

clone size: -
D gene: -
V gene: TRBV12-3/TRBV12-4
J gene: TRBJ2-7
CDR3 protein: CASSLGEGNYEQYF
CDR3 DNA: TGTGCCAGCAGTTTGGGAGAGGGGAACTACGAGCAGTACTTC

clone size: few
D gene: -
V gene: TRBV15
J gene: TRBJ2-5
CDR3 protein: CATSRAGRPQETQYF
CDR3 DNA: TGTGCCACCAGCAGAGCCGGACGGCCGCAAGAGACCCAGTACTTC

clone size: -
D gene: -
V gene: TRBV6-2/TRBV6-3
J gene: TRBJ2-5
CDR3 protein: CASRQETQYF
CDR3 DNA: TGTGCCAGCAGACAAGAGACCCAGTACTTC

clone size: -
D gene: -
V gene: TRBV27
J gene: TRBJ2-7
CDR3 protein: CASSPLGIREQYF
CDR3 DNA: TGTGCCAGCAGTCCCCTCGGTATCCGCGAGCAGTACTTC

clone size: many
D gene: -
V gene: TRBV4-3
J gene: TRBJ2-1
CDR3 protein: CASSQDFSDRQFF
CDR3 DNA: TGCGCCAGCAGCCAAGACTTTTCCGACAGGCAGTTCTTC

clone size: -
D gene: -
V gene: TRBV7-9
J gene: TRBJ1-4
CDR3 protein: CASSSSEQGPQEKLFF
CDR3 DNA: TGTGCCAGCAGCTCCTCGGAACAGGGCCCCCAGGAAAAACTGTTTTTT

clone size: -
D gene: TRBD1
V gene: TRBV6-1
J gene: TRBJ1-2
CDR3 protein: CASSQGQSYGYTF
CDR3 DNA: TGTGCCAGCAGTCAGGGACAGAGCTATGGCTACACCTTC

clone size: many
D gene: -
V gene: TRBV4-3
J gene: TRBJ1-4
CDR3 protein: CASSQDLGEKLFF
CDR3 DNA: TGCGCCAGCAGCCAAGATTTGGGGGAAAAACTGTTTTTT

clone size: -
D gene: TRBD1
V gene: TRBV19
J gene: TRBJ1-2
CDR3 protein: CASSITQGSHYGYTF
CDR3 DNA: TGTGCCAGTAGTATAACACAGGGGTCGCACTATGGCTACACCTTC

clone size: few
D gene: -
V gene: TRBV6-1
J gene: TRBJ2-7
CDR3 protein: CASSEMTGTYEQYF
CDR3 DNA: TGTGCCAGCAGTGAAATGACAGGTACCTACGAGCAGTACTTC

clone size: -
D gene: -
V gene: TRBV6-2/TRBV6-3
J gene: TRBJ2-7
CDR3 protein: CASSSGLLNAHEQYF
CDR3 DNA: TGTGCCAGCAGTTCCGGACTCCTGAACGCCCACGAGCAGTACTTC

clone size: many
D gene: -
V gene: TRBV27
J gene: TRBJ2-2
CDR3 protein: CASSPLAGTGELFF
CDR3 DNA: TGTGCCAGCAGTCCTCTGGCGGGCACCGGGGAGCTGTTTTTT

clone size: few
D gene: -
V gene: TRBV6-2/TRBV6-3
J gene: TRBJ1-1
CDR3 protein: CASSYSGVTEAFF
CDR3 DNA: TGTGCCAGCAGTTACAGCGGGGTCACTGAAGCTTTCTTT

clone size: many
D gene: TRBD1
V gene: TRBV7-8
J gene: TRBJ1-1
CDR3 protein: CASSLAATGGSEAFF
CDR3 DNA: TGTGCCAGCAGCTTAGCCGCAACAGGGGGCAGTGAAGCTTTCTTT

clone size: -
D gene: -
V gene: TRBV18
J gene: TRBJ1-1
CDR3 protein: CASSPTGEGNTEAFF
CDR3 DNA: TGTGCCAGCTCACCAACGGGTGAGGGGAACACTGAAGCTTTCTTT

clone size: -
D gene: -
V gene: TRBV5-6
J gene: TRBJ2-1
CDR3 protein: CASSLDSNEQFF
CDR3 DNA: TGTGCCAGCAGCTTGGACAGCAATGAGCAGTTCTTC

clone size: few
D gene: -
V gene: TRBV4-1
J gene: TRBJ2-2
CDR3 protein: CASSQDKHHNTGELFF
CDR3 DNA: TGCGCCAGCAGCCAAGATAAACACCATAACACCGGGGAGCTGTTTTTT

clone size: many
D gene: TRBD2
V gene: TRBV5-1
J gene: TRBJ2-3
CDR3 protein: CASSPGTSGWDTQYF
CDR3 DNA: TGCGCCAGCAGCCCTGGGACTAGCGGGTGGGATACGCAGTATTTT

clone size: many
D gene: -
V gene: TRBV7-9
J gene: TRBJ2-7
CDR3 protein: CASSLGQLAYEQYF
CDR3 DNA: TGTGCCAGCAGCCTCGGACAGCTAGCCTACGAGCAGTACTTC

clone size: many
D gene: TRBD1
V gene: TRBV9
J gene: TRBJ1-2
CDR3 protein: CASSYGTGGTGYTF
CDR3 DNA: TGTGCCAGCAGCTACGGGACAGGGGGCACTGGCTACACCTTC

clone size: few
D gene: -
V gene: TRBV30
J gene: TRBJ2-1
CDR3 protein: CASNRDSNLHNEQFF
CDR3 DNA: TGTGCCTCAAATCGGGACTCTAATCTCCACAATGAGCAGTTCTTC

clone size: few
D gene: -
V gene: TRBV29-1
J gene: TRBJ1-4
CDR3 protein: CSVHGTTNEKLFF
CDR3 DNA: TGCAGCGTCCACGGGACAACTAATGAAAAACTGTTTTTT

clone size: many
D gene: TRBD2
V gene: TRBV27
J gene: TRBJ2-3
CDR3 protein: CASSLSSGDSTDTQYF
CDR3 DNA: TGTGCCAGCAGTTTATCGAGCGGGGATAGCACAGATACGCAGTATTTT

clone size: few
D gene: TRBD1
V gene: TRBV6-1
J gene: TRBJ2-2
CDR3 protein: CASSSGQGITGELFF
CDR3 DNA: TGTGCCAGCAGCTCGGGACAGGGTATCACCGGGGAGCTGTTTTTT

clone size: many
D gene: -
V gene: TRBV6-2/TRBV6-3
J gene: TRBJ2-2
CDR3 protein: CATHPGHTNTGELFF
CDR3 DNA: TGTGCCACCCACCCGGGACACACGAACACCGGGGAGCTGTTTTTT

clone size: few
D gene: TRBD1
V gene: TRBV5-5
J gene: TRBJ2-4
CDR3 protein: CASSRQGVAKNIQYF
CDR3 DNA: TGTGCCAGCAGCCGACAGGGGGTAGCCAAAAACATTCAGTACTTC

clone size: many
D gene: -
V gene: TRBV21-1
J gene: TRBJ2-5
CDR3 protein: CASSITGPQKRETQYF
CDR3 DNA: TGTGCCAGCAGCATTACAGGGCCCCAGAAAAGAGAGACCCAGTACTTC

clone size: -
D gene: -
V gene: TRBV4-3
J gene: TRBJ1-4
CDR3 protein: CASSQDLEFATNEKLFF
CDR3 DNA: TGCGCCAGCAGCCAAGATCTAGAGTTTGCAACTAATGAAAAACTGTTTTTT

clone size: few
D gene: -
V gene: TRBV5-8
J gene: TRBJ1-1
CDR3 protein: CASPGQRLEAFF
CDR3 DNA: TGTGCCAGCCCTGGACAGAGGCTTGAAGCTTTCTTT

clone size: few
D gene: TRBD1
V gene: TRBV6-2/TRBV6-3
J gene: TRBJ1-5
CDR3 protein: CASSYPRGQPQHF
CDR3 DNA: TGTGCCAGCAGTTACCCCAGGGGGCAGCCCCAGCATTTT

clone size: -
D gene: -
V gene: TRBV4-3
J gene: TRBJ2-2
CDR3 protein: CASSKKVSTHTGELFF
CDR3 DNA: TGCGCCAGCAGCAAGAAAGTGAGCACGCACACCGGGGAGCTGTTTTTT